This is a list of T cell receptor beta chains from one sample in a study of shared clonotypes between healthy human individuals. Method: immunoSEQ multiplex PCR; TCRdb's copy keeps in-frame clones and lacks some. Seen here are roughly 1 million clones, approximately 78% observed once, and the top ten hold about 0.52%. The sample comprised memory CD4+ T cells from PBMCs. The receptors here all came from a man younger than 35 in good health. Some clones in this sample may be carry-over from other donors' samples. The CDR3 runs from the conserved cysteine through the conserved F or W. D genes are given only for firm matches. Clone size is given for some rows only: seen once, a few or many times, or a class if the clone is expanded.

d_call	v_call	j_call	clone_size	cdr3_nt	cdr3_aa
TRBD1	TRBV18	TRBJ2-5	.	TGTGCCAGCTCACCTGGGACAGGGGAGACCCAGTACTTC	CASSPGTGETQYF
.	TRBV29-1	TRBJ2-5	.	TGCAGCATTACAGGGCGCACTGAGACCCAGTACTTC	CSITGRTETQYF
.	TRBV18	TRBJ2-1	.	TGTGCCAGCTCACGGACTACAGGGGAGGGATACAATGAGCAGTTCTTC	CASSRTTGEGYNEQFF
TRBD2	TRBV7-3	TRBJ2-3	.	TGTGCCAGCAGGATATCTAGCGGGAGTCAATATACGCAGTATTTT	CASRISSGSQYTQYF
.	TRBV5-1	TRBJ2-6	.	TGCGCCAGCGCCGACTCCGCTGGGGCCAACGTCCTGACTTTC	CASADSAGANVLTF
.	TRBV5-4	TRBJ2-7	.	TGTGCCAGCAGCTTTCAGTTCTCCTACGAGCAGTACTTC	CASSFQFSYEQYF
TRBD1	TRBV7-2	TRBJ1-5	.	TGTGCCAGCAGCCGCAGGACAGGTCTTGGCCCTAGTACGCAGCCCCAGCATTTT	CASSRRTGLGPSTQPQHF
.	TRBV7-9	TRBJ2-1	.	TGTGCCAGCAGCCTCCGGACTACCGTACACAATGAGCAGTTCTTC	CASSLRTTVHNEQFF
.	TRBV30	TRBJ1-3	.	TGTGCCTGGAGTGTGCAGGGCCACACCATATATTTT	CAWSVQGHTIYF
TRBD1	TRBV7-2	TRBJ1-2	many	TGTGCCAGCAGCTTAGGAGGGACAGTCTATGGCTACACCTTC	CASSLGGTVYGYTF
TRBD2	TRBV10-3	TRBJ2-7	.	TGTGCCACAGAAACTAGCGGCGCCCACTACGAGCAGTACTTC	CATETSGAHYEQYF
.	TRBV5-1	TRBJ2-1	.	TGCGCCAGCAGCTTGGCCGGGGACTCAAACTACAATGAGCAGTTCTTC	CASSLAGDSNYNEQFF
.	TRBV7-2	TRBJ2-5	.	TGTGCCAGCAGCTCGGGGACACAAGAGACCCAGTACTTC	CASSSGTQETQYF
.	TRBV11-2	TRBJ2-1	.	TGTGCCAGCAGCTGGGAGGGGGCCTACAATGAGCAGTTCTTC	CASSWEGAYNEQFF
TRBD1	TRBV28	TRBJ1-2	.	TGTGCCAGCAGTGGGACAGGGAATGGCTACACCTTC	CASSGTGNGYTF
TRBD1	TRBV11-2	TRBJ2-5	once	TGTGCCAGCAGCGGACAGGGAAGATGGCAAGAGACCCAGTACTTC	CASSGQGRWQETQYF
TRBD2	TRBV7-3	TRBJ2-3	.	TGTGCCAGCAGCTCTAGCGGGTCCAACAGCACAGATACGCAGTATTTT	CASSSSGSNSTDTQYF
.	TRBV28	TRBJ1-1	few	TGTGCCAGCCTTGACTGGGGATCTGAAGCTTTCTTT	CASLDWGSEAFF
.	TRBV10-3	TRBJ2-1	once	TGTGCCATCGCCTCTAGGGCGATAGGAGATGAGCAGTTCTTC	CAIASRAIGDEQFF
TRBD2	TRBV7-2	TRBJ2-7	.	TGTGCCAGCAGCTGGGCCGGACTAGGTTCCTACGAGCAGTACTTC	CASSWAGLGSYEQYF
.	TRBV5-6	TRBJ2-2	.	TGTGCCAGTAGGCGCGCAGGTCGAGAGAGGGAGCTGTTTTTT	CASRRAGRERELFF
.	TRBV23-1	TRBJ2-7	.	TGCGCCAGCAGTAGGTACGAGCAGTACTTC	CASSRYEQYF
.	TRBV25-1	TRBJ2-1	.	TGTGCCAGCAGCGACGTCTATGAGCAGTTCTTC	CASSDVYEQFF
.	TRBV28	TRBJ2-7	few	TGTGCCAGCAGTCGACCGGGTACGGGATACTACGAGCAGTACTTC	CASSRPGTGYYEQYF
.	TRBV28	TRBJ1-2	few	TGTGCCAGCAGTCGATACTATGGCTACACCTTC	CASSRYYGYTF
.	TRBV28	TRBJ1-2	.	TGTGCCAGCAGTTTATATCCCCCGGACGGAGACATGGCTATAGGCTACACCTTC	CASSLYPPDGDMAIGYTF
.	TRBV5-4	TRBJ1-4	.	TGTGCCAGCAGCTTGACCGGGGCAACTAATGAAAAACTGTTTTTT	CASSLTGATNEKLFF
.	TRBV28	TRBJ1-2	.	TGTGCCAGCAATTCGGGGGGCGCGTACTATGGCTACACCTTC	CASNSGGAYYGYTF
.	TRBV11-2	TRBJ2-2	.	TGTGCCAGCAGCCGTGCACTAGGGTCCACCGGGGAGCTGTTTTTT	CASSRALGSTGELFF
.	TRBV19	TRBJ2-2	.	TGTGCCAGTAGTATAGTGCGCGGGGACCGCAGGGAGCTGTTTTTT	CASSIVRGDRRELFF
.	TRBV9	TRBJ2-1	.	TGTGCCAGCAGCACAATTGAAGGGGAGCAGTTCTTC	CASSTIEGEQFF
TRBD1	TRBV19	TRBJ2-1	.	TGTGCCAGTAGCAACAACAGGGGCCTCTCTAACTACAATGAGCAGTTCTTC	CASSNNRGLSNYNEQFF
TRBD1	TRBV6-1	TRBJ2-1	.	TGTGCCAGCCGATGGACAGGGGGATCCTACAATGAGCAGTTCTTC	CASRWTGGSYNEQFF
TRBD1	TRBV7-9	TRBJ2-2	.	TGTGCCAGCAGCCAACGGACAGGGTACGACACCGGGGAGCTGTTTTTT	CASSQRTGYDTGELFF
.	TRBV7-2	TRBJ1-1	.	TGTGCCAGCAGCTTAGGAGGGGGGGCGGTAGCTTTCTTT	CASSLGGGAVAFF
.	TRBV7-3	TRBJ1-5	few	TGTGCCAGCAGCATATCCGACAATCAGCCCCAGCATTTT	CASSISDNQPQHF
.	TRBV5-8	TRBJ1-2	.	TGTGCCAGCAGCTTGGGGGCCGGGAAGGGCTATGGCTACACCTTC	CASSLGAGKGYGYTF
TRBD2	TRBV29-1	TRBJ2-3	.	TGCAGCGTTAGCGGACTAGCGGGAGGCGCGCTACCAGATACGCAGTATTTT	CSVSGLAGGALPDTQYF
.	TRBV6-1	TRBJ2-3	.	TGTGCCTCCGAAGGTCCTAGCACAGATACGCAGTATTTT	CASEGPSTDTQYF
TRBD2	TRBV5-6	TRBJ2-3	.	TGTGCCAGCAGCTTACTAGCGGGAGTGGTAGATACGCAGTATTTT	CASSLLAGVVDTQYF
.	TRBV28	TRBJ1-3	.	TGTGCCAGCAGTTCGGAGAGAGACACCATATATTTT	CASSSERDTIYF
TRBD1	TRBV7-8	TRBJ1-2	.	TGTGCCAGCAGCTTAAGTGGTTGGACAGGGATCTATGGCTACACCTTC	CASSLSGWTGIYGYTF
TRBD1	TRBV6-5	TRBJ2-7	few	TGTGCCAGCACCCTCCCGGGACAGGGATCTTACGAGCAGTACTTC	CASTLPGQGSYEQYF
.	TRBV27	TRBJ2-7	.	TGTGCCAGCAGTTTATCGTTCTACTACGAGCAGTACTTC	CASSLSFYYEQYF
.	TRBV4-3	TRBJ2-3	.	TGCGCCAGCAGCCTACTACTATTCACAGATACGCAGTATTTT	CASSLLLFTDTQYF
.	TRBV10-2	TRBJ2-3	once	TGCGCCAGTTCCCCTAGCACAGATACGCAGTATTTT	CASSPSTDTQYF
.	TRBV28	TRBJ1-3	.	TGTGCCAGCAGTCGCCTAGCTATAAGACCGGTCGACACCATATATTTT	CASSRLAIRPVDTIYF
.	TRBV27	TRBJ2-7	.	TGTGCCAGCAGTTTACGGGTCTACTACGAGCAGTACTTC	CASSLRVYYEQYF
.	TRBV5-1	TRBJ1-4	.	TGCGCCAGCCGGCCGGATGGGGGCGCGGGTAATGAAAAACTGTTTTTT	CASRPDGGAGNEKLFF
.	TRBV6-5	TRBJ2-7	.	TGTGCCAGCAGTTACCGATCAGGGATATCCTACGAGCAGTACTTC	CASSYRSGISYEQYF
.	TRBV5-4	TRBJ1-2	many	TGTGCCAGCAGCCACACCCGCCGCGCCTTC	CASSHTRRAF
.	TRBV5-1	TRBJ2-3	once	TGCGCCAGCTTAGAAGTACAGGGCGATACGCAGTATTTT	CASLEVQGDTQYF
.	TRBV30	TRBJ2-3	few	TGTGCCGCTGAGGGGAATTCAGATACGCAGTATTTT	CAAEGNSDTQYF
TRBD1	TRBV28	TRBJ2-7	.	TGTGCCAGCAGCAGACAGGGTACGCGGACGTACTTC	CASSRQGTRTYF